This T cell receptor (beta chain) derives from a study of T cells after posttransplantation cyclophosphamide. Data came from immunoSEQ multiplex PCR; TCRdb stores just in-frame clones and leaves some out. The sample lists about 4,700 clones; under 90% were seen once. A marrow graft followed busulfan-fludarabine conditioning, with cyclophosphamide on days +3 and +4. A word on this clone: Antigen unknown.

Study-wide results and caveats: Tissue-infiltrating T cells from skin or gut overlapped little with blood T cells. Donor CD8+ memory clones often dominated recipient blood repertoires at later times.

This clonotype was sampled from a male patient between 45 and 59 years old who received an allogeneic stem cell transplant from a related donor and was CMV-positive. The graft donor may be the source of some T cells. This sample comprised PBMCs, obtained after allogeneic stem cell transplant with posttransplant cyclophosphamide.

The CDR3 spells CASSESTGGGFEKLFF. The DNA of the CDR3 is TGTGCCAGCAGTGAATCAACAGGGGGCGGTTTTGAAAAACTGTTTTTT. J is TRBJ1-4 and V is TRBV2; 9 bases align to TRBD1. This CDR3 region has 16 residues. The germline V gene has CDR1 SNHLY and CDR2 FYNNEI. V was clipped by 2 bases and J by 7 bases; unmatched bases: 8.